These T cell receptor beta chains were read from a single sample in a study of cytomegalovirus exposure and HLA in healthy donors. This table comes from immunoSEQ multiplex PCR, and its TCRdb copy is limited to in-frame clones, with some not included. Here the sample spans around 130,000 clones, around 82% being singletons. Sequencing used PBMCs. Receptors were obtained from a boy aged 5-17 years in good health and CMV-seronegative. Both conserved end residues are part of each CDR3. A D gene is named only where the DNA matches it firmly. For some rows the clone size is stated as once, few or many, or as a class when expanded; others skip it.

TRBD1,TRBJ2-5,TRBV19,NA,CATSNGQGVMETQYF,TGTGCCACCTCCAACGGACAGGGGGTAATGGAGACCCAGTACTTC
TRBD2,TRBJ2-7,TRBV4-1,NA,CASSQGGTSGYEQYF,TGCGCCAGCAGCCAGGGCGGGACTAGCGGTTACGAGCAGTACTTC
TRBD1,TRBJ2-1,TRBV19,once,CASRRDRGYNEQFF,TGTGCCAGTAGGCGGGACAGGGGCTACAATGAGCAGTTCTTC
NA,TRBJ2-1,TRBV7-7,NA,CASSLEGQGEQFF,TGTGCTAGCAGCTTAGAAGGCCAGGGAGAGCAGTTCTTC
TRBD1,TRBJ1-4,TRBV6-5,NA,CASRTGQGKLFF,TGTGCCAGCAGAACCGGACAGGGTAAACTGTTTTTT
NA,TRBJ2-2,TRBV9,NA,CASSAKRTGELFF,TGTGCCAGCAGCGCCAAGAGAACCGGGGAGCTGTTTTTT
TRBD1,TRBJ1-2,TRBV6-1,NA,CASSLKDRDGYTF,TGTGCCAGCAGCCTCAAGGACAGGGATGGCTACACCTTC
TRBD1,TRBJ2-7,TRBV5-1,NA,CASSLESGQGYEQYF,TGCGCCAGCAGCTTGGAATCGGGACAGGGGTACGAGCAGTACTTC
TRBD1,TRBJ1-6,TRBV6-4,NA,CASSDSPTGDPLHF,TGTGCCAGCAGTGACTCTCCGACAGGGGATCCCCTCCACTTT
NA,TRBJ1-2,TRBV5-8,NA,CASSPTVNYGYTF,TGTGCCAGCAGCCCGACAGTTAACTATGGCTACACCTTC
NA,TRBJ2-3,TRBV6-5,NA,CASRAGRTDTQYF,TGTGCCAGCAGGGCGGGGCGCACAGATACGCAGTATTTT
NA,TRBJ2-7,TRBV2,NA,CASRPDTHGEQYF,TGTGCCAGCCGACCGGACACCCATGGCGAGCAGTACTTC
NA,TRBJ2-2,TRBV4-3,NA,CASSPDSGNTGELFF,TGCGCCAGCAGCCCAGACAGCGGAAACACCGGGGAGCTGTTTTTT
TRBD1,TRBJ2-7,TRBV7-7,NA,CASSYPRDSVRYEQYF,TGTGCTAGCAGCTACCCCCGGGACAGCGTGCGATACGAGCAGTACTTC
NA,TRBJ2-3,TRBV7-9,NA,CASSPPFRVGDTQYF,TGTGCCAGCAGCCCACCCTTCAGGGTCGGAGATACGCAGTATTTT
TRBD2,TRBJ2-7,TRBV5-1,NA,CASSSGTSGRSLYEQYF,TGCGCCAGCAGCTCAGGGACTAGCGGGAGGTCTCTCTACGAGCAGTACTTC
NA,TRBJ1-6,TRBV5-4,NA,CASSRAQGSNSPLHF,TGTGCCAGCAGCCGGGCACAGGGTAGTAATTCACCCCTCCACTTT
NA,TRBJ1-2,TRBV7-2,NA,CASSLEGGNLGGYTF,TGTGCCAGCAGCTTAGAGGGGGGGAATCTAGGTGGCTACACCTTC
TRBD1,TRBJ1-5,TRBV18,NA,CASRGQSNQPQHF,TGTGCCAGCCGGGGACAGTCCAATCAGCCCCAGCATTTT
TRBD1,TRBJ1-4,TRBV7-9,NA,CASSLDKGGGEKLFF,TGTGCCAGCAGCTTAGATAAAGGGGGCGGCGAAAAACTGTTTTTT
TRBD2,TRBJ2-1,TRBV2,NA,CANRLAQYNEQFF,TGTGCCAACCGACTAGCGCAATACAATGAGCAGTTCTTC
NA,TRBJ1-5,TRBV11-2,NA,CASSLERSQPQHF,TGTGCCAGCAGCTTAGAGCGGAGTCAGCCCCAGCATTTT
TRBD1,TRBJ1-3,TRBV4-3,NA,CASSQADRDGNTIYF,TGCGCCAGCAGCCAGGCGGACAGGGATGGAAACACCATATATTTT
NA,TRBJ2-1,TRBV7-3,NA,CASSRGAYNEQFF,TGTGCCAGCAGCCGGGGAGCGTACAATGAGCAGTTCTTC
TRBD1,TRBJ1-4,TRBV6-1,few,CASSGQGSNEKLFF,TGTGCCAGCAGTGGACAGGGCTCTAATGAAAAACTGTTTTTT
NA,TRBJ2-7,TRBV4-1,few,CASSQESGPYEQYF,TGCGCCAGCAGCCAAGAATCAGGGCCCTACGAGCAGTACTTC
TRBD1,TRBJ2-3,TRBV5-1,NA,CASSTGGAGDTQYF,TGCGCCAGCAGCACAGGGGGCGCAGGAGATACGCAGTATTTT
TRBD1,TRBJ1-4,TRBV5-1,NA,CASSYSGGQRNEKLFF,TGCGCCAGCAGCTACTCCGGGGGACAGCGTAATGAAAAACTGTTTTTT
NA,TRBJ2-7,TRBV6-1,NA,CASSEATVFSYEQYF,TGTGCCAGCAGTGAAGCGACAGTTTTCTCCTACGAACAGTACTTC
TRBD2,TRBJ2-1,TRBV7-2,once,CASSFHKTGLAAHNEQFF,TGTGCCAGCAGCTTCCACAAAACTGGACTAGCGGCCCACAATGAGCAGTTCTTC
NA,TRBJ2-3,TRBV11-2,NA,CASSLDIGADTQYF,TGTGCCAGCAGCTTAGATATCGGGGCAGATACGCAGTATTTT
NA,TRBJ1-4,TRBV7-2,NA,CASSPSRVFDEKLFF,TGTGCCAGCAGCCCGAGCAGGGTCTTCGATGAAAAACTGTTTTTT
TRBD1,TRBJ1-2,TRBV9,once,CASSGTGANYGYTF,TGTGCCAGCAGCGGGACAGGGGCTAACTATGGCTACACCTTC
NA,TRBJ1-6,TRBV25-1,NA,CASAGDSSPLHF,TGTGCCAGCGCTGGAGACAGTTCACCCCTCCACTTT
NA,TRBJ1-1,TRBV6-1,NA,CASSSRRRGNTEAFF,TGTGCCAGCAGTTCGCGTCGGAGAGGGAACACTGAAGCTTTCTTT
TRBD2,TRBJ2-1,TRBV9,NA,CASSVEGAGGNHNEQFF,TGTGCCAGCAGCGTAGAGGGAGCGGGGGGAAATCACAATGAGCAGTTCTTC
NA,TRBJ2-7,TRBV5-4,NA,CASSFGGSYEQYF,TGTGCCAGCAGCTTTGGGGGGTCCTACGAGCAGTACTTC
NA,TRBJ1-4,TRBV9,NA,CASSLRGQSNEKLFF,TGTGCCAGCAGCCTGCGGGGGCAGTCTAATGAAAAACTGTTTTTT
TRBD2,TRBJ2-5,TRBV9,NA,CASSASGKETQYF,TGTGCCAGCAGCGCTAGCGGTAAAGAGACCCAGTACTTC